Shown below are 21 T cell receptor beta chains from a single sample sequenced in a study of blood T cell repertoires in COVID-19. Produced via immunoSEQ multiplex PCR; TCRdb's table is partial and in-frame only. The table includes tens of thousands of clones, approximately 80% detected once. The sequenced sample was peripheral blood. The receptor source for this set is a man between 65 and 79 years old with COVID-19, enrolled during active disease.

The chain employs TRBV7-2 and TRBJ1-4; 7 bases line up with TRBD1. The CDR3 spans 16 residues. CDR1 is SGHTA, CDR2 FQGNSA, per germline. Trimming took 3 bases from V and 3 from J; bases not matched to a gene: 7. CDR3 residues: CASSFRATGSNEKLFF. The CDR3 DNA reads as TGTGCCAGCAGCTTTAGGGCGACAGGGTCTAATGAAAAACTGTTTTTT.

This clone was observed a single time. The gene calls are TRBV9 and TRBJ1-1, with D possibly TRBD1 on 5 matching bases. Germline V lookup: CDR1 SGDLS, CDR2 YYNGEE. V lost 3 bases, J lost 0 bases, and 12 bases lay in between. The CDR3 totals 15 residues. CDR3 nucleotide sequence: TGTGCCAGCAGCGGCGTAGCGGGGCTGAACACTGAAGCTTTCTTT. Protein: CASSGVAGLNTEAFF.

The CDR3 reads CASDTRPGGNTEAFF. Here the CDR3 DNA reads TGTGCCAGCGACACTAGGCCGGGAGGAAACACTGAAGCTTTCTTT. This chain links TRBV6-5 with TRBJ1-1, with D unresolved. The V end lost 8 bases, the J end lost 2 bases, and 18 bases lay between the germline ends. This CDR3 is 15 amino acids long. CDR1 is MNHEY and CDR2 is SVGAGI in the germline V gene.

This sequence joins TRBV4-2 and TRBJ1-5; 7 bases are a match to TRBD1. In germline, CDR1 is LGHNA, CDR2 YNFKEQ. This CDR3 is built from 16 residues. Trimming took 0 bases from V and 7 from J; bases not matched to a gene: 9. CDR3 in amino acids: CASSQDPGQAGQPQHF. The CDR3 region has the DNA TGTGCCAGCAGCCAAGATCCAGGACAGGCTGGGCAGCCCCAGCATTTT.

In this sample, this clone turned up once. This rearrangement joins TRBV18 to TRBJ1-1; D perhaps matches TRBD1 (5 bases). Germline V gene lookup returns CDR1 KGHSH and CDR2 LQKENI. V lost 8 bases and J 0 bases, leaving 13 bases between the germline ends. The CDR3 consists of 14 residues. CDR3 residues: CASRRGTLNTEAFF. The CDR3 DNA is TGTGCCAGCCGGAGGGGAACACTGAACACTGAAGCTTTCTTT.

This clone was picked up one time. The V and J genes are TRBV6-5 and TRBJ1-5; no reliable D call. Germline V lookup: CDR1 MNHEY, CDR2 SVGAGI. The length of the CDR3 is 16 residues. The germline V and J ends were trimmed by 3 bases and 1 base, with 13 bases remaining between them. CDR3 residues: CASSYYGVGSNQPQHF. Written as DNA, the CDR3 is TGTGCCAGCAGTTATTACGGGGTTGGAAGCAATCAGCCCCAGCATTTT.

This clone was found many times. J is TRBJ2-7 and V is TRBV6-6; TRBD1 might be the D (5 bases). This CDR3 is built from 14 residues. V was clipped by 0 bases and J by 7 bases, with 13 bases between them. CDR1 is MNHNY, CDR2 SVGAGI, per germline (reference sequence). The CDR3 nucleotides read TGTGCCAGCAGTTACTCGGGGCCCAAGGGGGAGCAGTACTTC. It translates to CASSYSGPKGEQYF.

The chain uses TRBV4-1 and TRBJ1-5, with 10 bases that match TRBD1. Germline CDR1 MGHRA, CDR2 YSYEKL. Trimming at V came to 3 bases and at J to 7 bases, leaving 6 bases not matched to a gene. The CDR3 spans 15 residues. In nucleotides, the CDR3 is TGCGCCAGCAGCCATGGGGGGACAGGGGAACAGCCCCAGCATTTT. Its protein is CASSHGGTGEQPQHF.

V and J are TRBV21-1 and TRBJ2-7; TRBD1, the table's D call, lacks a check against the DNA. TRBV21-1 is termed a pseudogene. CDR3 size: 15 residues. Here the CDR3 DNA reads TGTGCCAGCAGCAAAGAGGGGGAATTCTCCTACGAGCAGTACTTC. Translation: CASSKEGEFSYEQYF.

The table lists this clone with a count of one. For the CDR3, the DNA is TGTGCCAGCAGTTCCGCCCCTTTTGGCAGGGTGAACACCGGGGAGCTGTTTTTT. Its translation is CASSSAPFGRVNTGELFF. V is TRBV28 and J is TRBJ2-2; perhaps TRBD1 as D (5 bases). V was cut by 4 bases and J by 1 base, with 19 bases left in between. CDR3 length: 18 residues. Germline-derived CDR1 and CDR2 are MDHEN and SYDVKM.

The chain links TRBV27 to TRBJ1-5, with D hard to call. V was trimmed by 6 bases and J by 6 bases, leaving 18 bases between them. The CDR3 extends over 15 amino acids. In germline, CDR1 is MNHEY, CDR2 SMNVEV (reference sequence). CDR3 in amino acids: CASSPFGVGTQPQHF. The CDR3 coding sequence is TGTGCCAGCAGCCCTTTTGGTGTGGGCACTCAGCCCCAGCATTTT.

The CDR3 DNA reads as TGTGCCAGCAGCCAAAGAGGGGGCAGGGAGGATGGCTACACCTTC. Translated, it gives CASSQRGGREDGYTF. V is TRBV4-2 and J is TRBJ1-2, with TRBD1 identical over 7 bases. The germline V gene has CDR1 LGHNA and CDR2 YNFKEQ. With V trimmed by 2 bases and J by 6 bases, 9 bases remained unmatched. The length of the CDR3 is 15 residues.

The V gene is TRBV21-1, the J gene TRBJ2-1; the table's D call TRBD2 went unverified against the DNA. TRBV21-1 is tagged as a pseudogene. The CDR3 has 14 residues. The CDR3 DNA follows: TGTGCCAGCAGCAAAGCGGCGAAGGGAGATGAGCAGTTCTTC. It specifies CASSKAAKGDEQFF.

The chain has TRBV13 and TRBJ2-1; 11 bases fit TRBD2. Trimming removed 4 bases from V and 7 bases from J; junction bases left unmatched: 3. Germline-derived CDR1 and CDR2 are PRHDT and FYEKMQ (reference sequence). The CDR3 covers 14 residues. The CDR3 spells CASSSWTSGNEQFF. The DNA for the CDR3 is TGTGCCAGCAGCTCATGGACTAGCGGGAATGAGCAGTTCTTC.

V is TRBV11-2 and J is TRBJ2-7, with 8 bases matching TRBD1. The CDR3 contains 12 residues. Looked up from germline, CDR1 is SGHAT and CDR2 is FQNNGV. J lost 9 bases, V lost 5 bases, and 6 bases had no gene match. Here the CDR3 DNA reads TGTGCCAGCAGCGGGGACAGGTGGAGGCAGTACTTC. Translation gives CASSGDRWRQYF. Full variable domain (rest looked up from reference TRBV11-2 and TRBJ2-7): EAGVAQSPRYKIIEKRQSVAFWCNPISGHATLYWYQQILGQGPKLLIQFQNNGVVDDSQLPKDRFSAERLKGVDSTLKIQPAKLEDSAVYLCASSGDRWRQYFGPGTRLTVT.

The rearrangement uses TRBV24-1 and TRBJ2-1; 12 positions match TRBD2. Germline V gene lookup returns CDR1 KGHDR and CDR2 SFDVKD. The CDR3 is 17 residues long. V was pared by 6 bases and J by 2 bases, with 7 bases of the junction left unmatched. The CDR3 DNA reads TGTGCCACCAGTCCAGGGCTAGCGGGAGGGCCCTACAATGAGCAGTTCTTC. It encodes CATSPGLAGGPYNEQFF.

CDR3: CASSPISRGGEQYF. CDR3 nucleotide sequence: TGTGCCAGCTCACCAATATCCAGGGGCGGCGAGCAGTACTTC. The V and J genes are TRBV18 and TRBJ2-7, with D tentatively TRBD1 (6 bases). Germline V gene sequence: CDR1 KGHSH, CDR2 LQKENI. V shed 2 bases and J shed 6 bases, with 14 bases lying between them. CDR3 length equals 14 residues.

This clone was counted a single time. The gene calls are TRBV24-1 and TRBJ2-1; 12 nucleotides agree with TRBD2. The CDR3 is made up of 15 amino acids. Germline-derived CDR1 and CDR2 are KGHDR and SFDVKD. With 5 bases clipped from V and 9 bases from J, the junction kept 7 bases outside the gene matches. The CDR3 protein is CATSVRLAGVSEQFF. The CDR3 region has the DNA TGTGCCACCAGTGTAAGACTAGCGGGAGTTAGTGAGCAGTTCTTC.

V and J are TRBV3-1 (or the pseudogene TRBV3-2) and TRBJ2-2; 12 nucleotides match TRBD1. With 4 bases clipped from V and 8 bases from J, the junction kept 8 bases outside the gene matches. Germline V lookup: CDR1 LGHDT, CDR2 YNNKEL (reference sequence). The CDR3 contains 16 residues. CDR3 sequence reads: CASSLSGTGGRGELFF. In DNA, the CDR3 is TGTGCCAGCAGCCTCTCCGGGACAGGGGGCCGGGGGGAGCTGTTTTTT.

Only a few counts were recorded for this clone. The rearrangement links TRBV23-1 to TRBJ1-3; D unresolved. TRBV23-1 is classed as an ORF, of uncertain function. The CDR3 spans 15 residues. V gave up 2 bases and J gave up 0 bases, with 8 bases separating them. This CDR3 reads CASSQISNSGNTIYF. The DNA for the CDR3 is TGCGCCAGCAGTCAAATAAGCAACTCTGGAAACACCATATATTTT.

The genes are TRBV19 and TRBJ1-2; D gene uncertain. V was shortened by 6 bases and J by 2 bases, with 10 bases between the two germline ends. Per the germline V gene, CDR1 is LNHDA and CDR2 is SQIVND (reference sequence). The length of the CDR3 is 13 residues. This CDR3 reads CASSAGFNYGYTF. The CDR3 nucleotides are TGTGCCAGTAGCGCAGGTTTCAACTATGGCTACACCTTC.